These 29 T cell receptor beta chains were sequenced from one sample in a study of cytomegalovirus exposure and HLA in healthy donors. Vbeta (60) and Jbeta (13) primers were used in the PCR. This table comes from immunoSEQ multiplex PCR, and its TCRdb copy is limited to in-frame clones, with some not included. The data contain 100,000 to 150,000 clones, more than 65% of them singletons. Sequencing used PBMCs. Source of these receptors: a man younger than 35 in good health and CMV-seropositive.

The chain joins TRBV7-9 to TRBJ2-1; D may be TRBD1 (6 bases). This CDR3 is 16 amino acids long. Germline V CDR1 and CDR2: SEHNR, FQNEAQ (reference sequence). The V and J ends lost 2 bases and 5 bases respectively, with 16 bases between them. The chain's CDR3 is CASSLSADQGNNEQFF. The CDR3 coding sequence is TGTGCCAGCAGCTTATCGGCTGATCAGGGGAACAATGAGCAGTTCTTC.

This clone was detected a few times. V gene TRBV19 combines with J gene TRBJ2-2, with D perhaps matching TRBD1 (7 bases). The CDR3 totals 17 residues. V was clipped by 6 bases and J by 5 bases, with 22 bases between them. Germline CDR1 LNHDA, CDR2 SQIVND (reference sequence). The CDR3 bases are TGTGCCAGTAGAACCAGAGTAGGGCAGGGGGGAACCGGGGAGCTGTTTTTT. Protein product: CASRTRVGQGGTGELFF.

The V gene is TRBV6-5, the J gene TRBJ2-2; D ambiguous. Trimming removed 0 bases from V and 4 bases from J, with 6 bases in between. Germline V gene data show CDR1 as MNHEY and CDR2 as SVGAGI. The CDR3 covers 14 residues. The CDR3 DNA is TGTGCCAGCAGTTACTCCGTCCTCACCGGGGAGCTGTTTTTT. Protein product: CASSYSVLTGELFF.

The chain links TRBV14 to TRBJ1-2; 7 nucleotides align to TRBD1. Germline values: CDR1 SGHDN, CDR2 FVKESK. The V gene end was trimmed by 5 bases and the J gene end by 2 bases; junction bases not matched to a gene: 14. This CDR3 contains 17 residues. CDR3 region: CASSKSTRDRDNYGYTF. The CDR3 nucleotides read TGTGCCAGCAGCAAATCCACCCGGGACAGAGACAACTATGGCTACACCTTC.

The chain employs TRBV7-9 and TRBJ1-1; no firm D call. Germline CDR1 SEHNR, CDR2 FQNEAQ (reference sequence). V lost 3 bases and J lost 1, with 9 bases in between. The CDR3 runs to 14 residues. The CDR3 is CASSFEQTNTEAFF. The CDR3 DNA is TGTGCCAGCAGCTTTGAACAGACGAACACTGAAGCTTTCTTT.

The chain joins TRBV7-9 to TRBJ2-7; D remains unclear. This CDR3 region has 12 residues. The V gene's germline CDR1 is SEHNR and CDR2 FQNEAQ (reference sequence). Trimming pared 5 bases from V and 6 bases from J, leaving 11 bases between. The CDR3 loop is CASSRVVGEQYF. DNA of the CDR3: TGTGCCAGCAGCCGGGTCGTGGGCGAGCAGTACTTC.

V and J are TRBV5-1 and TRBJ1-4; 9 positions agree with TRBD1. The germline V gene encodes CDR1 SGHRS and CDR2 YFSETQ. V dropped 3 bases and J dropped 5; count of bases not matched to a gene: 5. The CDR3 is 15 residues long. CDR3 residues: CASSSPDRGNEKLFF. CDR3 nucleotide sequence: TGCGCCAGCAGCTCCCCGGACAGGGGAAATGAAAAACTGTTTTTT.

A note on this clone: Sequence at one end of the junction differs from germline and may be a read error. The V call is TRBV7-9, the J call TRBJ1-1; D is ambiguous. This CDR3 region has 14 residues. Germline V gene lookup returns CDR1 SEHNR and CDR2 FQNEAQ (reference sequence). The CDR3 reads CSSSFGVRDTEAFF. CDR3 sequence (DNA): TGTTCCAGCAGCTTCGGGGTTCGGGACACTGAAGCTTTCTTT.

The V and J genes are TRBV19 and TRBJ1-1; D is perhaps TRBD1 (5 bases). CDR1 is LNHDA and CDR2 is SQIVND in the germline V gene (reference sequence). Trimming left V 3 bases short and J 2 bases short, with 10 bases between. There are 14 residues in the CDR3. In DNA form, the CDR3 reads TGTGCCAGTAGTATCCAGACAGATAACACTGAAGCTTTCTTT. Protein sequence: CASSIQTDNTEAFF.

J is TRBJ1-5 and V is TRBV19; D is unresolved. The V gene lost 8 bases and the J gene lost 0 bases, with 17 bases spanning the gap. Germline loops: CDR1 LNHDA, CDR2 SQIVND (reference sequence). The CDR3 is made up of 16 amino acids. The CDR3 loop is CASGPEAFDSNQPQHF. In DNA form, the CDR3 reads TGTGCCAGTGGGCCCGAAGCTTTTGATAGCAATCAGCCCCAGCATTTT.

This clone was counted between two and nine times. The V gene is TRBV19, the J gene TRBJ1-4, with D possibly matching TRBD1 (5 bases). Between the trimmed V and J ends, which lost 7 bases and 6 bases, there was a span of 18 bases. The CDR3 runs to 15 residues. Germline V gene data show CDR1 as LNHDA and CDR2 as SQIVND (reference sequence). The CDR3 protein is CASTLSGTTHEKLFF. The CDR3 bases are TGTGCCAGTACCCTTTCAGGGACTACTCATGAAAAACTGTTTTTT.

This rearrangement joins TRBV19 to TRBJ1-2; no definite D call. The CDR3 consists of 14 residues. The germline V gene has CDR1 LNHDA and CDR2 SQIVND (reference sequence). V lost 3 bases to trimming and J lost 4 bases, with 12 bases between them. CDR3 DNA sequence: TGTGCCAGTAGTATTGCGGTATCCGCCTATGGCTACACCTTC. Translating it yields CASSIAVSAYGYTF. Complete variable domain (other parts from reference TRBV19 and TRBJ1-2): DGGITQSPKYLFRKEGQNVTLSCEQNLNHDAMYWYRQDPGQGLRLIYYSQIVNDFQKGDIAEGYSVSREKKESFPLTVTSAQKNPTAFYLCASSIAVSAYGYTFGSGTRLTVV.

The gene calls are TRBV5-1 and TRBJ2-7; TRBD2 aligns across 14 bases. The CDR3 length is 17 residues. CDR1 is SGHRS and CDR2 is YFSETQ in the germline V gene. Trimming at V came to 4 bases and at J to 3 bases, leaving 9 bases not matched to a gene. Written as DNA, the CDR3 is TGCGCCAGCAGCCGAGGGACTAGCGGGGGTTCTGGCTACGAGCAGTACTTC. Translating gives CASSRGTSGGSGYEQYF.

The sample holds one count of this clone. The rearrangement joins TRBV19 to TRBJ2-4; TRBD2 is a possible D gene (7 bases). The CDR3 consists of 15 residues. Germline V gene data show CDR1 as LNHDA and CDR2 as SQIVND (reference sequence). Trimming stripped 3 bases from V and 8 bases from J, with 17 bases between. As DNA, the CDR3 is TGTGCCAGTAGTATCGAGGGGGGGTTGGCAGACATTCAGTACTTC. Translation: CASSIEGGLADIQYF.

The rearrangement uses TRBV10-3 and TRBJ1-3; TRBD1 matches 10 bases. Unmatched junction bases numbered 6, after V lost 7 bases and J lost 6 bases. CDR3 length: 14 amino acids. The V gene's germline CDR1 is ENHRY and CDR2 SYGVKD. CDR3 nucleotide sequence: TGTGCCATCAATCGGGGGACAGGGGAAAACACCATATATTTT. Amino acids: CAINRGTGENTIYF.

This chain uses TRBV7-2 with TRBJ1-3; 10 bases align to TRBD1. Germline CDR1 and CDR2: SGHTA and FQGNSA. This CDR3 comprises 16 residues. Unmatched junction bases numbered 2, after V lost 0 bases and J lost 3 bases. This CDR3 reads CASSLAGTGVGNTIYF. The CDR3 region has the DNA TGTGCCAGCAGCTTAGCGGGGACAGGGGTTGGAAACACCATATATTTT.

J is TRBJ1-1 and V is TRBV13; 10 bases are shared with TRBD1. The CDR3 has 16 residues. Germline CDR1 PRHDT, CDR2 FYEKMQ (reference sequence). V was clipped by 2 bases and J by 0 bases; unmatched bases: 3. CDR3 loop: CASSLRQGAVNTEAFF. The CDR3 DNA reads TGTGCCAGCAGCTTAAGACAGGGGGCAGTGAACACTGAAGCTTTCTTT.

This clone was seen a handful of times. The V and J genes are TRBV5-5 and TRBJ2-6, with 10 bases matching TRBD1. The CDR3 covers 17 residues. CDR1 is SGHKS, CDR2 YYEKEE, per germline (reference sequence). The V segment lost 7 bases and the J segment 0 bases; nucleotides outside the gene matches: 7. CDR3: CASEGDRGPSGANVLTF. The CDR3 DNA sequence: TGTGCCAGCGAGGGGGACAGGGGTCCCTCTGGGGCCAACGTCCTGACTTTC.

This chain links TRBV5-6 with TRBJ2-7; D ambiguous. Germline V CDR1 and CDR2: SGHDT, YYEEEE. This CDR3 comprises 14 residues. Trimming pared 4 bases from V and 2 bases from J, leaving 13 bases between. This chain's CDR3 is CASSDPRRTYEQYF. CDR3 nucleotide sequence: TGTGCCAGCAGCGATCCTAGACGGACCTACGAGCAGTACTTC.

The chain carries TRBV19 and TRBJ1-6, with 9 positions matching TRBD1. The CDR3 is 16 amino acids. Losses at the gene ends were 6 bases for V and 3 bases for J; bases not matched to a gene: 6. The germline gives CDR1 LNHDA, CDR2 SQIVND (reference sequence). CDR3 loop: CASSTWTGDYNSPLHF. CDR3 bases: TGTGCCAGTAGCACCTGGACAGGGGACTATAATTCACCCCTCCACTTT.

In this sample, this clone turned up a few times. The chain links TRBV6-6 to TRBJ2-1; no definite D call. The V end was cut by 2 bases, the J end by 7 bases, with 9 bases between. The germline gives CDR1 MNHNY, CDR2 SVGAGI (reference sequence). This CDR3 has 13 residues. CDR3 DNA: TGTGCCAGCAGTTACGTAACAGCAAATGAGCAGTTCTTC. Translation: CASSYVTANEQFF.

This clone appeared a few times. The chain carries TRBV9 and TRBJ1-3; a weak D match, TRBD1 (6 bases). Germline V gives CDR1 SGDLS, CDR2 YYNGEE. V dropped 3 bases and J dropped 1 base, with 17 bases sitting between them. This CDR3 is 17 amino acids long. CDR3 region: CASSARRQAHSGNTIYF. In DNA, the CDR3 is TGTGCCAGCAGCGCAAGACGACAGGCTCATTCTGGAAACACCATATATTTT.

On this clone: The conserved phenylalanine or tryptophan normally closing the CDR3 is absent here, so this likely arose from a read error. It is unclear where the CDR3 begins or ends on the DNA, so no DNA is shown, and the CDR3 is as TCRdb lists it. The chain links TRBV21-1 to TRBJ1-5; the table's TRBD1 call for D was not verified on the DNA. TRBV21-1 is shown as a pseudogene. The CDR3 extends over 9 residues, inclusive of both ends. The CDR3 region is CASSNKGWL.

The V gene is TRBV7-2, the J gene TRBJ2-3, with D possibly TRBD2 on 5 matching bases. Germline-derived CDR1 and CDR2 are SGHTA and FQGNSA. The ends were cut back, 0 bases at V and 4 bases at J, with 14 bases in the middle. The CDR3 is 16 amino acids. The CDR3 coding sequence is TGTGCCAGCAGCTTAGCCTCACTAGTTGAGGCAGATACGCAGTATTTT. The encoded protein is CASSLASLVEADTQYF.

The chain combines TRBV7-2 with TRBJ2-5, with 9 bases fitting TRBD2. Per germline, CDR1 SGHTA and CDR2 FQGNSA. The CDR3 length is 16 residues. The trim removed 6 bases at V and 1 base at J, leaving 9 bases unmatched. The CDR3 coding sequence is TGTGCCAGCAGTTACAGACTAGCGGAGGTCCAAGAGACCCAGTACTTC. Translation: CASSYRLAEVQETQYF.

This chain links TRBV6-5 with TRBJ2-4; tentative D call: TRBD2 (6 bases). The CDR3 runs 13 residues. Germline values: CDR1 MNHEY, CDR2 SVGAGI. Trimming left V 6 bases short and J 12 bases short, with 18 bases between. As DNA, the CDR3 is TGTGCCAGCAGCTTTAATAGCGGAGACAATCAGTACTTC. Protein sequence: CASSFNSGDNQYF.

V is TRBV7-7 and J is TRBJ2-7, with TRBD1 as a possible D gene (5 bases). Germline values: CDR1 SSHAT, CDR2 FNYEAQ (reference sequence). The CDR3 has 13 amino acids. Trimming removed 4 bases at V and 5 bases at J, with 12 bases between. CDR3 in DNA: TGTGCCAGCAGCTCAGGCGCAGGGAACGAGCAGTACTTC. Its translation is CASSSGAGNEQYF. Drawing the rest from reference TRBV7-7 and TRBJ2-7, the complete variable domain is GAGVSQSPRYKVTKRGQDVTLRCDPISSHATLYWYQQALGQGPEFLTYFNYEAQPDKSGLPSDRFSAERPEGSISTLTIQRTEQRDSAMYRCASSSGAGNEQYFGPGTRLTVT.

This rearrangement joins TRBV4-3 to TRBJ1-4, with a weak D call TRBD1 (6 bases). The V gene's germline CDR1 is LGHNA and CDR2 YSLEER. The V end lost 1 base, the J end lost 5 bases, and 14 bases lay between the germline ends. The CDR3 contains 16 residues. The CDR3 is CASSQGVSDRNEKLFF. The CDR3 nucleotides are TGCGCCAGCAGCCAAGGGGTTTCGGACAGAAATGAAAAACTGTTTTTT.

The chain recombines TRBV30 with TRBJ1-4; TRBD1 is a possible D gene (5 bases). V was trimmed by 2 bases and J by 7 bases, leaving 23 bases between them. The CDR3 extends over 17 amino acids. The germline CDR1 and CDR2 sequences are GTSNPN and SVGIG (reference sequence). The CDR3 DNA reads TGTGCCTGGAGTTTGGTCCCCACTCTACCGGGGGGTGAAAAACTGTTTTTT. This codes for CAWSLVPTLPGGEKLFF.